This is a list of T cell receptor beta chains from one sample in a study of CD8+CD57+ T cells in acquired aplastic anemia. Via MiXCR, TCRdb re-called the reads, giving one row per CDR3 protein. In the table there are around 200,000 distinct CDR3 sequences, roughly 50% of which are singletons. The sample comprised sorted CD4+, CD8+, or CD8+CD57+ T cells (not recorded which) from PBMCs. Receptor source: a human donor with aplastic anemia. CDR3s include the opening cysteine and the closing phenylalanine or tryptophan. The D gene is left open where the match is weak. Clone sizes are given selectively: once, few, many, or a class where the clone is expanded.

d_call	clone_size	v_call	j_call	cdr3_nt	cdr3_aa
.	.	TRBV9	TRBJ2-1	TGTGCCAGCAGCGTACTAGAGTCGGGATACAATGAGCAGTTCTTC	CASSVLESGYNEQFF
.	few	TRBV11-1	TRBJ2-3	TGTGCCAGCAGCCCCCCGACGGGGGAGTCCACAGATACGCAGTATTTT	CASSPPTGESTDTQYF
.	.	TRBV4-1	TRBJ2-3	TGCGCCAGCAGCCAAGAGAGGGGCCTCACAGATACGCAGTATTTT	CASSQERGLTDTQYF
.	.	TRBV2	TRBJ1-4	TGTGCCAGCAGCCCTAACATGCAACTGTTTTTT	CASSPNMQLFF
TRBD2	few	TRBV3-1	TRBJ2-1	TGTGCCAGCAGCCCCCTGGCTAGCGGGGGGGCTGAGCAGTTCTTC	CASSPLASGGAEQFF
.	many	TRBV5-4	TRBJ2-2	TGTGCCAGCAGCTTGGTAGGGGTCCTGAACACCGGGGAGCTGTTTTTT	CASSLVGVLNTGELFF
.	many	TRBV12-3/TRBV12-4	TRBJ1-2	TGTGCCAGCAGTTTAACCGAGAGGGCAGGGGCTAGTGGCTACACCTTC	CASSLTERAGASGYTF
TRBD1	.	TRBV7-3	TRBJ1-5	TGTGCCAGCAGCCCGGGACAGGGGCGTCAGCCCCAGCATTTT	CASSPGQGRQPQHF
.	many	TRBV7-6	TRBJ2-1	TGTGCCAGCAGCTTAGGGGCGGGTTACTACAATGAGCAGTTCTTC	CASSLGAGYYNEQFF
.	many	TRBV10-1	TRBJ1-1	TGCGCCAGCAGTGTTATGGGCCAGGCTGAAGCTTTCTTT	CASSVMGQAEAFF
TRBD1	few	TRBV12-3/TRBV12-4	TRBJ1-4	TGTGCCAGCGGTCAGGGGGGAACTAATGAAAAACTGTTTTTT	CASGQGGTNEKLFF